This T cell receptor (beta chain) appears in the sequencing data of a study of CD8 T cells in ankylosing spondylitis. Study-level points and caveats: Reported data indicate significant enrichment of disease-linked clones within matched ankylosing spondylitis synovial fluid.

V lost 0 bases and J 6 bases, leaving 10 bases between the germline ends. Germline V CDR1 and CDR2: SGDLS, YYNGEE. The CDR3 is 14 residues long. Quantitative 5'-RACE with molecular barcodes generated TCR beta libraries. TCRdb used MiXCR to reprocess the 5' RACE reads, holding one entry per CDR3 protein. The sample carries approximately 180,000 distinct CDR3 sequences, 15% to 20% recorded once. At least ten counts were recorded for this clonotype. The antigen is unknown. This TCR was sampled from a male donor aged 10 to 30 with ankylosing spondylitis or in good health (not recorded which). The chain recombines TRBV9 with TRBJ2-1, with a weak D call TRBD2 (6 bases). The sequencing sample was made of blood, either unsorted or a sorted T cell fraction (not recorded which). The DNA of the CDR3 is TGTGCCAGCAGCGTAGTTGAGGGAGGCAATGAGCAGTTCTTC. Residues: CASSVVEGGNEQFF.